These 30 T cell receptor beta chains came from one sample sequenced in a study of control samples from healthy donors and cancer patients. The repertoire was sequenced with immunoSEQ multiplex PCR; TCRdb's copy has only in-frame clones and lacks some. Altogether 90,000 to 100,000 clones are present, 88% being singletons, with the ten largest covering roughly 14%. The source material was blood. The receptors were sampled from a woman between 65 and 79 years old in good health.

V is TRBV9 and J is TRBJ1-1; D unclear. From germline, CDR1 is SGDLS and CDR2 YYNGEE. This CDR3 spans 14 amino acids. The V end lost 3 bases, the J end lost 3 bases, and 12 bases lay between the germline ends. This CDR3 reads CASSGHPVDTEAFF. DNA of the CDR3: TGTGCCAGCAGCGGTCATCCGGTGGACACTGAAGCTTTCTTT. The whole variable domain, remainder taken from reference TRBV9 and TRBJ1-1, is DSGVTQTPKHLITATGQRVTLRCSPRSGDLSVYWYQQSLDQGLQFLIQYYNGEERAKGNILERFSAQQFPDLHSELNLSSLELGDSALYFCASSGHPVDTEAFFGQGTRLTVV.

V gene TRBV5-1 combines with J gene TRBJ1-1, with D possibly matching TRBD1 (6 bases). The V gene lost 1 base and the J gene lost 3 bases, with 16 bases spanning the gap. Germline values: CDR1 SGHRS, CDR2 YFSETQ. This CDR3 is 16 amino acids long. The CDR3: CASSLFGGAGYTEAFF. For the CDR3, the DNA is TGCGCCAGCAGCTTGTTCGGGGGGGCCGGGTACACTGAAGCTTTCTTT.

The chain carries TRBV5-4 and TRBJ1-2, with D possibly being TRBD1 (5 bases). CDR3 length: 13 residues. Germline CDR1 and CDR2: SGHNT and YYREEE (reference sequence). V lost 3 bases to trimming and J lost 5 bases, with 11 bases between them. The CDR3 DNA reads TGTGCCAGCAGCTCCGAAGGGGTTTATGGCTACACCTTC. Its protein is CASSSEGVYGYTF.

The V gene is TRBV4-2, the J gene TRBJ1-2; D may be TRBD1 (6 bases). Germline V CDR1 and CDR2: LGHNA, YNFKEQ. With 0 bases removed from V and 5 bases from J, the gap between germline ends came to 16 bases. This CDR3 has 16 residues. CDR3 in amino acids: CASSQDHREDEYGYTF. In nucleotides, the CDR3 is TGTGCCAGCAGCCAAGACCACAGGGAGGATGAATATGGCTACACCTTC.

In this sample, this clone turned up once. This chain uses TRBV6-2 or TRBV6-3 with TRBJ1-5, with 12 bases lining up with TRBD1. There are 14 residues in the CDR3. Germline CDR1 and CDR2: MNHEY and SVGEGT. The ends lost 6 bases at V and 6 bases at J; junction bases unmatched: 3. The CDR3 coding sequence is TGTGCCAGCAGCGGGACAGGGGGCCGTCAGCCCCAGCATTTT. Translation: CASSGTGGRQPQHF.

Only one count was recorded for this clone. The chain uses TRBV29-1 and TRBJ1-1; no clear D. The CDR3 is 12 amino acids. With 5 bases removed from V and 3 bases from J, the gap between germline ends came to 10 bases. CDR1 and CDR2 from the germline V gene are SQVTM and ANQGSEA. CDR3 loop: CSVYRADTEAFF. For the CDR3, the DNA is TGCAGCGTTTATCGGGCAGACACTGAAGCTTTCTTT. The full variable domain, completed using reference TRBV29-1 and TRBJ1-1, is SAVISQKPSRDICQRGTSLTIQCQVDSQVTMMFWYRQQPGQSLTLIATANQGSEATYESGFVIDKFPISRPNLTFSTLTVSNMSPEDSSIYLCSVYRADTEAFFGQGTRLTVV.

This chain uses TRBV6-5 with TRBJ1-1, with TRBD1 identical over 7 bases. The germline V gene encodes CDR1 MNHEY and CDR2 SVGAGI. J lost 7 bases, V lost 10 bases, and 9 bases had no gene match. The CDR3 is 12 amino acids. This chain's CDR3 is CATTTGVGEAFF. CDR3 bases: TGTGCCACCACTACAGGGGTGGGTGAAGCTTTCTTT.

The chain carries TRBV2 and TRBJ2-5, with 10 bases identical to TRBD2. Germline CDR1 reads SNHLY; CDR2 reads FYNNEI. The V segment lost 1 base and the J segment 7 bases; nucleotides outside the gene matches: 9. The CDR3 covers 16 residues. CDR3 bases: TGTGCCAGCAGTGAAGGGACTAGCGGACCTGTTGGGACCCAGTACTTC. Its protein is CASSEGTSGPVGTQYF. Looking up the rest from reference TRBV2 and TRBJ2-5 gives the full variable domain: EPEVTQTPSHQVTQMGQEVILRCVPISNHLYFYWYRQILGQKVEFLVSFYNNEISEKSEIFDDQFSVERPDGSNFTLKIRSTKLEDSAMYFCASSEGTSGPVGTQYFGPGTRLLVL.

The CDR3 sequence: CASSLVAGPGTGELFF. The CDR3 DNA reads as TGTGCCAGCAGCTTAGTGGCGGGCCCGGGCACCGGGGAGCTGTTTTTT. The chain uses TRBV11-2 and TRBJ2-2; D perhaps matches TRBD2 (5 bases). CDR1 is SGHAT and CDR2 is FQNNGV in the germline V gene. With 1 base removed from V and 4 bases from J, the gap between germline ends came to 13 bases. This CDR3 has 16 residues.

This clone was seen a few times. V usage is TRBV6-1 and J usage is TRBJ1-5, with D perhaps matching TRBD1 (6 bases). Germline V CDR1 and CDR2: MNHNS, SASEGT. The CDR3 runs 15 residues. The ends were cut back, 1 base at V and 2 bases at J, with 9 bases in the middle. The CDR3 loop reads CASSEGPGGNQPQHF. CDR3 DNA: TGTGCCAGCAGTGAAGGACCAGGGGGCAATCAGCCCCAGCATTTT.

The CDR3 DNA is TGTGCCAGCTCACCCGGACAGGGAAAACTGTTTTTT. This codes for CASSPGQGKLFF. The gene calls are TRBV18 and TRBJ1-4; 8 bases align to TRBD1. The CDR3 extends over 12 amino acids. Unmatched junction bases numbered 1, after V lost 3 bases and J lost 10 bases. Germline lookup yields CDR1 KGHSH and CDR2 LQKENI.

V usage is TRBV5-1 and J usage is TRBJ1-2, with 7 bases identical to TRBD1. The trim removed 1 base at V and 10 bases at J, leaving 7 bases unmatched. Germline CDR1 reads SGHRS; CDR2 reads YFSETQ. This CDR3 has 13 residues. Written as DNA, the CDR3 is TGCGCCAGCAGCTTGCGACAGGGTCTAGACTACACCTTC. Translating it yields CASSLRQGLDYTF.

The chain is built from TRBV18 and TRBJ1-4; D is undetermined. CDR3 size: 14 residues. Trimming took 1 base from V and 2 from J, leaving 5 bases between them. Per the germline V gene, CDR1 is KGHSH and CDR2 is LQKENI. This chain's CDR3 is CASSPRNTNEKLFF. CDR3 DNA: TGTGCCAGCTCACCACGTAACACTAATGAAAAACTGTTTTTT. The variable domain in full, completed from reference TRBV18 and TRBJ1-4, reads NAGVMQNPRHLVRRRGQEARLRCSPMKGHSHVYWYRQLPEEGLKFMVYLQKENIIDESGMPKERFSAEFPKEGPSILRIQQVVRGDSAAYFCASSPRNTNEKLFFGSGTQLSVL.

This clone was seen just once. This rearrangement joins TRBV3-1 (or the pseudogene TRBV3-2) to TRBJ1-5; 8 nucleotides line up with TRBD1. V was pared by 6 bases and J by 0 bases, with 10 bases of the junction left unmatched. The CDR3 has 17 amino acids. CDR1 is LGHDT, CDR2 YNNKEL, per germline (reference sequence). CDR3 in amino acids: CASSPGTGIVSNQPQHF. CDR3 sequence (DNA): TGTGCCAGCAGTCCCGGGACAGGAATCGTTAGCAATCAGCCCCAGCATTTT.

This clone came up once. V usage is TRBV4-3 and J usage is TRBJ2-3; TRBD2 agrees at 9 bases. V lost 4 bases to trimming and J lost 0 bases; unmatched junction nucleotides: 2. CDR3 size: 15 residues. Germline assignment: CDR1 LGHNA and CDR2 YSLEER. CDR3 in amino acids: CASSRLAESTDTQYF. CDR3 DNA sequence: TGCGCCAGCAGCCGACTAGCGGAAAGCACAGATACGCAGTATTTT.

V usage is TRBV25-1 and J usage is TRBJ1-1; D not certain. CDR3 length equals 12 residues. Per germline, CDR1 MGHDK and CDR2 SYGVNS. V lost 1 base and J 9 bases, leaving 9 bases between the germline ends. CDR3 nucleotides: TGTGCCAGCAGTGAATCAGGCAGAAAAGCTTTCTTT. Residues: CASSESGRKAFF.

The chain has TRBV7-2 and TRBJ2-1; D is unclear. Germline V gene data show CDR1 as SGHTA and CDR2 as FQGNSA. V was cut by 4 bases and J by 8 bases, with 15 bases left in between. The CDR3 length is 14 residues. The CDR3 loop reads CASSSPKGWDEQFF. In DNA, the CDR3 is TGTGCCAGCAGCTCGCCTAAGGGTTGGGATGAGCAGTTCTTC.

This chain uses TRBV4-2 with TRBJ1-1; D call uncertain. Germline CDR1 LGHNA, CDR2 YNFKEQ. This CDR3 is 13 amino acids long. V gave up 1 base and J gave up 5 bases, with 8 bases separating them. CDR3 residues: CASSQGRQTEAFF. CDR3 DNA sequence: TGTGCCAGCAGCCAAGGCAGGCAAACTGAAGCTTTCTTT.

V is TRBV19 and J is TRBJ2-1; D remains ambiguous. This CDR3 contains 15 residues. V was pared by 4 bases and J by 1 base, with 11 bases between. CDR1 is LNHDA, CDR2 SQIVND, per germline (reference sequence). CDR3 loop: CASSKARRSYNEQFF. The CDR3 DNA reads TGTGCCAGTAGTAAGGCCAGAAGATCCTACAATGAGCAGTTCTTC.

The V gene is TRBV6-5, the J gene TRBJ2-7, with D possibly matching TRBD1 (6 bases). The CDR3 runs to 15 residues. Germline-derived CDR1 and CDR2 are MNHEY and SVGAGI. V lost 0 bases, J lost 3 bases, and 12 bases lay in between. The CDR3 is CASSYSRQGNYEQYF. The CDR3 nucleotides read TGTGCCAGCAGTTACTCTAGGCAGGGGAACTACGAGCAGTACTTC.

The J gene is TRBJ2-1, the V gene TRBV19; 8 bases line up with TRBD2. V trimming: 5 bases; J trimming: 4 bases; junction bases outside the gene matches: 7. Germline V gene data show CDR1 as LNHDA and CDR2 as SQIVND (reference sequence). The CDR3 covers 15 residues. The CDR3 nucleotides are TGTGCCAGTAGTCCACTAGCGGCGGGGTACAATGAGCAGTTCTTC. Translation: CASSPLAAGYNEQFF. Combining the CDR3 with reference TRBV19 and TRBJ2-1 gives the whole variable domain DGGITQSPKYLFRKEGQNVTLSCEQNLNHDAMYWYRQDPGQGLRLIYYSQIVNDFQKGDIAEGYSVSREKKESFPLTVTSAQKNPTAFYLCASSPLAAGYNEQFFGPGTRLTVL.

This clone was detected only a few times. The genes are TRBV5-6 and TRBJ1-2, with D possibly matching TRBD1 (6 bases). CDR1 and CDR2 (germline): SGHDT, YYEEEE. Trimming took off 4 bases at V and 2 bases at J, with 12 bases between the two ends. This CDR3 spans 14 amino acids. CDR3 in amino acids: CASSAGQLNYGYTF. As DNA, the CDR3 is TGTGCCAGCAGCGCAGGACAGCTCAACTATGGCTACACCTTC.

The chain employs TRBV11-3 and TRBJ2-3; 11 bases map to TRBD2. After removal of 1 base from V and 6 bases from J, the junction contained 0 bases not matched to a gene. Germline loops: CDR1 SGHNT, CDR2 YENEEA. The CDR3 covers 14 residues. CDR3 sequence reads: CASSLGTSGDTQYF. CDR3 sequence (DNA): TGTGCCAGCAGCTTAGGGACTAGCGGGGATACGCAGTATTTT.

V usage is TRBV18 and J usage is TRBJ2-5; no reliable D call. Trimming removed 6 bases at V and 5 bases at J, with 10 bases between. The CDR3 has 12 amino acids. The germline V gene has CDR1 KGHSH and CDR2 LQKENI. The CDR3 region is CASSQALETQYF. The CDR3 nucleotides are TGTGCCAGCTCCCAAGCCCTGGAGACCCAGTACTTC.

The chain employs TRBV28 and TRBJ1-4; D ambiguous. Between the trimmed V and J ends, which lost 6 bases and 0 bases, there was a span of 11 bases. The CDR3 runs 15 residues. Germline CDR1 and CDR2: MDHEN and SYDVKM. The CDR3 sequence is CASRSTGATNEKLFF. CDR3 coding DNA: TGTGCCAGCAGGTCCACGGGTGCAACTAATGAAAAACTGTTTTTT.

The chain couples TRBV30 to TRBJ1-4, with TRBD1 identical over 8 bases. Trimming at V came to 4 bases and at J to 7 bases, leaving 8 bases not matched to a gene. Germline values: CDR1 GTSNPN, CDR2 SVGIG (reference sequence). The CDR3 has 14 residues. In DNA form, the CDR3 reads TGTGCCTGGAAACGGACAGGGCTGGCTGAAAAACTGTTTTTT. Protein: CAWKRTGLAEKLFF.

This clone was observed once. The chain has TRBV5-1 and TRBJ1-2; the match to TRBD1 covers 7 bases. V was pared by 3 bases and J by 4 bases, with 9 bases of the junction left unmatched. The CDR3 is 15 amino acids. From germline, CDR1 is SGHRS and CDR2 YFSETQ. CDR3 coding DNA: TGCGCCAGCAGCTCACCGGGACAGAAAGTCTATGGCTACACCTTC. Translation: CASSSPGQKVYGYTF. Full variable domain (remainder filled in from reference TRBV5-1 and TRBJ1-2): KAGVTQTPRYLIKTRGQQVTLSCSPISGHRSVSWYQQTPGQGLQFLFEYFSETQRNKGNFPGRFSGRQFSNSRSEMNVSTLELGDSALYLCASSSPGQKVYGYTFGSGTRLTVV.

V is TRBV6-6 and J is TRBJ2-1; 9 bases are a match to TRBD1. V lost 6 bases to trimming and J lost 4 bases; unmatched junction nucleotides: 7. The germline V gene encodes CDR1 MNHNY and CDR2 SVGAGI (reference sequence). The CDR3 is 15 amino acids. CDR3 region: CASRIQGAGYNEQFF. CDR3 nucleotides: TGTGCCAGCAGAATACAGGGGGCAGGGTACAATGAGCAGTTCTTC.

CDR3: CASSLLSLTGGSNSPLHF. The CDR3 region has the DNA TGTGCCAGCAGCTTACTTAGTTTGACAGGGGGAAGTAATTCACCCCTCCACTTT. The chain combines TRBV7-8 with TRBJ1-6, with TRBD1 identical over 9 bases. Unmatched junction bases numbered 11, after V lost 2 bases and J lost 6 bases. CDR3 length: 18 residues. In germline, CDR1 is SGHVS, CDR2 FQNEAQ.

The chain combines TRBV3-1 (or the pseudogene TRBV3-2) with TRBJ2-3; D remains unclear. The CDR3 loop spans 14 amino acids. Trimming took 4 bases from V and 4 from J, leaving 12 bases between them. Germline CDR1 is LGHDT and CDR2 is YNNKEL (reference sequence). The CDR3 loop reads CASSRDLTADTQYF. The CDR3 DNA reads TGTGCCAGCAGCCGGGATCTCACTGCAGATACGCAGTATTTT.